This T cell receptor beta chain was observed in a study of post-analysis software for immune sequencing data. Study overall: The patients showed relapsing-remitting, secondary progressive and progressive-relapsing multiple sclerosis courses. Study-wide results and caveats: Among multiple sclerosis patients, normalized Chao1 diversity was significantly below that of controls. Those samples that were prepared in the same batch co-clustered strongly by F measure. With TRBV5-6, TRBV5-1 and TRBV20-1 included, a handful of TRBV segments were more frequent in patients than in controls.

On this clonotype itself: Its cognate antigen is unknown.

The CDR3 runs 15 residues. The V and J ends lost 3 bases and 15 bases, in that order; junction bases with no gene match: 11. The germline CDR1 and CDR2 sequences are KGHDR and SFDVKD. Unique molecular identifiers featured in each of the TCR beta cDNA libraries. Some 500,000 cDNA molecules were recovered from an input of 1 to 10 million T cells. Using its own MiXCR run on the PCR reads, TCRdb lists one record per CDR3 protein. The repertoire has 800,000 to 950,000 distinct CDR3 sequences, 53% of them found once; the top ten carry approximately 4.5%. This chain links TRBV24-1 with TRBJ2-1; 12 positions agree with TRBD2. Sequenced input: blood. The clonotype comes from a girl aged 10 to 17 with multiple sclerosis. The CDR3 sequence: CATSDGRASGRAWFF. CDR3 DNA sequence: TGTGCCACCAGTGATGGCCGGGCTAGCGGGAGGGCCTGGTTCTTC.